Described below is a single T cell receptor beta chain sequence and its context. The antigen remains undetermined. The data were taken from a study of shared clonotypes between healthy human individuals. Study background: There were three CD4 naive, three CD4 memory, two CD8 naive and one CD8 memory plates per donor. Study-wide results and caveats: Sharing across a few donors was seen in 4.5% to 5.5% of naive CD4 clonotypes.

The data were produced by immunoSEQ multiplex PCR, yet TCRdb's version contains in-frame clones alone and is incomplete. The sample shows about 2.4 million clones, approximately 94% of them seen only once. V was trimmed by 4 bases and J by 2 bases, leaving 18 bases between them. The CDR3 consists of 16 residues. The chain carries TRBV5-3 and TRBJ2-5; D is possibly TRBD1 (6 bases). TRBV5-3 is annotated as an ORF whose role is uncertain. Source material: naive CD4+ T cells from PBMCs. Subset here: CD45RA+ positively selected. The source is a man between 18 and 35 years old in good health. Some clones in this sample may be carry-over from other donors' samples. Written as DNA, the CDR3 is TGTGCCAGAAGCGGGGACCGGGACAATCATCAAGAGACCCAGTACTTC. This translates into CARSGDRDNHQETQYF.